This TCR beta chain was documented in a study of vaccination and CD4 T cells after COVID-19. As for treatment: 10-day PBMC culture with coronavirus spike peptide pools or control peptides (ViraFEST assay). Germline loops: CDR1 DFQATT, CDR2 SNEGSKA (reference sequence). The CDR3 has 12 amino acids. V was trimmed by 6 bases and J by 1 base, leaving 9 bases between them. Sequence data for DNA of cultured CD4+ T cells were generated by the Oncomine TCR Beta short-read assay. From CD4+ T cells that had been cultured, genomic DNA was extracted. TCRdb analysed the PCR reads with MiXCR anew, one entry per CDR3 protein. The sample lists about 11,000 distinct CDR3 sequences; 70% were seen once. Worth noting for this clonotype: Its antigen is not known.

Whole-study findings and limits: Looking at convalescent patients, a median around 83% of reactive clones were present only post-vaccination.

Sequences were obtained from CD4+ T cells from blood, cultured in vitro. V is TRBV20-1 and J is TRBJ1-1; D is unresolved. This clonotype was sampled from a human donor who had recovered from COVID-19. This chain's CDR3 is CSASIRNTEAFF. The CDR3 DNA is TGCAGTGCATCAATCCGGAACACTGAAGCTTTCTTT.